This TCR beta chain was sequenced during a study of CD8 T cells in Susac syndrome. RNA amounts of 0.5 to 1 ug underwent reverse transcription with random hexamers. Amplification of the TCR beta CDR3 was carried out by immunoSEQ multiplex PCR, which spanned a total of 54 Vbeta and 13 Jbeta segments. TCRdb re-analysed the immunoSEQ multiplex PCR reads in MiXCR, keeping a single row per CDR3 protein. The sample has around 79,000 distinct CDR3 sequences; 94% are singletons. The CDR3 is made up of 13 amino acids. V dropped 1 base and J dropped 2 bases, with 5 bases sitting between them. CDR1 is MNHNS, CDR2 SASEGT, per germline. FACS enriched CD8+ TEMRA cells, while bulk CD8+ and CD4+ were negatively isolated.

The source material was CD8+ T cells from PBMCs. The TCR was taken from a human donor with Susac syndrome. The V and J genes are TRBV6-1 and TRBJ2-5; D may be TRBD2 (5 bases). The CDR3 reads CASSEGEQETQYF. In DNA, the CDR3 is TGTGCCAGCAGTGAAGGGGAGCAAGAGACCCAGTACTTC.